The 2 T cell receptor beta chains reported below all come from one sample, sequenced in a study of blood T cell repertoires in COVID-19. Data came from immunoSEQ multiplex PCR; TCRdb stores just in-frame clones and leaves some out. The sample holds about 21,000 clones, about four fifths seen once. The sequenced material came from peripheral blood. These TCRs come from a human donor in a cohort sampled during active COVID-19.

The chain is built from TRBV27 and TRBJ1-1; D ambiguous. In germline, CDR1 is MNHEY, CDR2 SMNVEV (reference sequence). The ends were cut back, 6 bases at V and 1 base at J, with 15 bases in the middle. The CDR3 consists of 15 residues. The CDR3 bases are TGTGCCAGCAGCCGACTGTCCGCGGGGAACACTGAAGCTTTCTTT. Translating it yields CASSRLSAGNTEAFF.

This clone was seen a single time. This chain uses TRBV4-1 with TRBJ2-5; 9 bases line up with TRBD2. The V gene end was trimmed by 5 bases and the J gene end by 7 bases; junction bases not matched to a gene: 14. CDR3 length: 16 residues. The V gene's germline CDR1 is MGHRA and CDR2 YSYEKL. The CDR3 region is CASSGLAGGRSGTQYF. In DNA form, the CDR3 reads TGCGCCAGCAGCGGCCTGGCGGGGGGGCGGTCTGGGACCCAGTACTTC.